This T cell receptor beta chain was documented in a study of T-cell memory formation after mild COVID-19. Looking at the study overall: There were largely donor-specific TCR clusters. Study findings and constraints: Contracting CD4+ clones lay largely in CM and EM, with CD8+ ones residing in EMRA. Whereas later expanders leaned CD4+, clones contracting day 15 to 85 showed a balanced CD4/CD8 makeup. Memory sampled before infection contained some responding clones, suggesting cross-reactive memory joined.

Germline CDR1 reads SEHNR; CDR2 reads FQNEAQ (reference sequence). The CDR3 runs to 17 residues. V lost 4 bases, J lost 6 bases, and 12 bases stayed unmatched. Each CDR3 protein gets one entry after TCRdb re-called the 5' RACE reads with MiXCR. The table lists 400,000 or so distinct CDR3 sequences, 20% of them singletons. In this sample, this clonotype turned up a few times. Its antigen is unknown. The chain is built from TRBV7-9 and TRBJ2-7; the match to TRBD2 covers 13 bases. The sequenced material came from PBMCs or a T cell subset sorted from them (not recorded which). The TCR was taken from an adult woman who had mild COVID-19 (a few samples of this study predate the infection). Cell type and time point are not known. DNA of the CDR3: TGTGCCAGCAGCTCGACTAGCGGGAGGTCCGGGTTCGGCGAGCAGTACTTC. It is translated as CASSSTSGRSGFGEQYF.